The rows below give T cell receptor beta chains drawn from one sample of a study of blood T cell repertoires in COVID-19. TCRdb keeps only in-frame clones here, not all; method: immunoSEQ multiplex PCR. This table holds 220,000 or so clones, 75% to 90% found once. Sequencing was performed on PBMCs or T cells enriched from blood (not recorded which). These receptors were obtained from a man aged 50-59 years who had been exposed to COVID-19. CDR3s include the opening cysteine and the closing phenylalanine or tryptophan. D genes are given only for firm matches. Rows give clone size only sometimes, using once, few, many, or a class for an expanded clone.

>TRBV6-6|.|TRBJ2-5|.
TGTGCCAGCAGCCTCCTAGGAGCTGGGGGGTTTGTTACCCAGTACTTC
CASSLLGAGGFVTQYF
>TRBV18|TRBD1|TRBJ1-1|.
TGTGCCAGCTCACCGAGCTTTGGGACAGGGAGGGATACTGAAGCTTTCTTT
CASSPSFGTGRDTEAFF
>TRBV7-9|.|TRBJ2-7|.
TGTGCCAGCAGCTTTTCCCTGAAATTGAGCGAGCAGTACTTC
CASSFSLKLSEQYF
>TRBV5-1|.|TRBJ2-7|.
TGCGCCAGCAGCTCCCGGGTAGGCTACGAGCAGTACTTC
CASSSRVGYEQYF
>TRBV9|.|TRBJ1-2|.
TGTGCCAGCAGCGTAGACAGTTTGAGCGGCTACACCTTC
CASSVDSLSGYTF
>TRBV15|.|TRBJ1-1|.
TGTGCCACCAGCAGGGGAGGGTCTGGCACTGAAGCTTTCTTT
CATSRGGSGTEAFF
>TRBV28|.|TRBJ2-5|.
TGTGCCAGCCAACCCACCGGGATCCGGACCCAGTACTTC
CASQPTGIRTQYF
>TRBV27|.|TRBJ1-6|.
TGTGCCAGCAGTTTTCACCCGACAGAGAATAATTCACCCCTCCACTTT
CASSFHPTENNSPLHF
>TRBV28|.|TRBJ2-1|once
TGTGCCAGCCTTGGGGGGACAGCAGCCTACAATGAGCAGTTCTTC
CASLGGTAAYNEQFF
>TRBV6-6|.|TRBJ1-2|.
TGTGCCAGCAGTCACGACCCAGCGAGGGGCTACACCTTC
CASSHDPARGYTF
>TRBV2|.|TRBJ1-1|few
TGTGCCAGCAGTGAACAGGGGAGGAACACTGAAGCTTTCTTT
CASSEQGRNTEAFF
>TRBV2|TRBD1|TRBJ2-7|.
TGTGCCAGCAGTCGGACAGGGGGATTATACGAGCAGTACTTC
CASSRTGGLYEQYF
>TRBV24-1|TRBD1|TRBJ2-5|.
TGTGCCACCAGCGGGACAGGGAGGCAAGAGACCCAGTACTTC
CATSGTGRQETQYF
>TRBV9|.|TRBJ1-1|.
TGTGCCAGCAGCGTAGGGGCGGGGGTGAACACTGAAGCTTTCTTT
CASSVGAGVNTEAFF
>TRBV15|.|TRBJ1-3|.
TGTGCCACCAGCGGGCCGTCAATATACTCTGGAAACACCATATATTTT
CATSGPSIYSGNTIYF
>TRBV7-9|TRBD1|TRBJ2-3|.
TGTGCCAGCAGCCGACGACAGGGAGTAGCAGATACGCAGTATTTT
CASSRRQGVADTQYF
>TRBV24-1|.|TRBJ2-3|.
TGTGCCACCAGTGCCGTGACTTTAGATACGCAGTATTTT
CATSAVTLDTQYF
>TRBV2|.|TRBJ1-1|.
TGTGCCAGCAGTGACCGCGGGAACACTGAAGCTTTCTTT
CASSDRGNTEAFF
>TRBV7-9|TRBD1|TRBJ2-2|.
TGTGCCAGCAGCTTAGGGACAGGGGTTTTGGCGAACACCGGGGAGCTGTTTTTT
CASSLGTGVLANTGELFF
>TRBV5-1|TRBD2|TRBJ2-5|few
TGCGCCAGCAGCTTCGAAGGGACTAGCGGGATTTGGTACTTC
CASSFEGTSGIWYF
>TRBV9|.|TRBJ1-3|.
TGTGCCAGCAGCGTTGGGGCTCATATGGCTGGAAACACCATATATTTT
CASSVGAHMAGNTIYF
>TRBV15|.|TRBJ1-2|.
TGTGCCACCAGCAGCGGGGGGGGCTATGGCTACACCTTC
CATSSGGGYGYTF
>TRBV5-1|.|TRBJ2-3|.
TGCGCCAGCAGCCCAGGGCCGAGGAGCACAGATACGCAGTATTTT
CASSPGPRSTDTQYF
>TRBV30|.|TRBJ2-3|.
TGTGCCTGGCAGCAGGGGTGGATCTCAGATACGCAGTATTTT
CAWQQGWISDTQYF
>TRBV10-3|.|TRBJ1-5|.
TGTGCCATCAGTGAGGGGGGAGGGTCCCAGCCCCAGCATTTT
CAISEGGGSQPQHF
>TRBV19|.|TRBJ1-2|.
TGTGCCAGTTCTACCCCCGCGTCAGGGCGGTATGGCTACACCTTC
CASSTPASGRYGYTF
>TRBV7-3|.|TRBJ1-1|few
TGTGCCAGCAGCGTACAGGTGAACACTGAAGCTTTCTTT
CASSVQVNTEAFF
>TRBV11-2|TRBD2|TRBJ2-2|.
TGTGCCAGCAGCCAAAGGGGTACTAGCGGGATGTGGACCACCGGGGAGCTGTTTTTT
CASSQRGTSGMWTTGELFF
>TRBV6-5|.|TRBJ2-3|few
TGTGCCAGCAGTCCCACTAGAGATACGCAGTATTTT
CASSPTRDTQYF
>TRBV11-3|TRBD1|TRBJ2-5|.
TGTGCCAGCAGCTTGGGACAGGGCGGAGAGACCCAGTACTTC
CASSLGQGGETQYF
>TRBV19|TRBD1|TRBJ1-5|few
TGTGCCAGTAGTGCCTTCAGGGGGCTCGGGCAGCCCCAGCATTTT
CASSAFRGLGQPQHF
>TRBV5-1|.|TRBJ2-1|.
TGCGCCAGCAGCTTGGGACAGGTTTCCTACAATGAGCAGTTCTTC
CASSLGQVSYNEQFF
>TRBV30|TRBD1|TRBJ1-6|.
TGTGCCTGGAGGCAATGGACAGGGAGCTCCTATAATTCACCCCTCCACTTT
CAWRQWTGSSYNSPLHF
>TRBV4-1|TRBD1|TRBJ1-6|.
TGCGCCAGCAGCCCCAAACGGACAGGGGTTAATTCACCCCTCCACTTT
CASSPKRTGVNSPLHF
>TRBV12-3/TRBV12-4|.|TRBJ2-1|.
TGTGCCAGCAGTTTAGTAGCGGCACCAGGAGGGTTCTTC
CASSLVAAPGGFF
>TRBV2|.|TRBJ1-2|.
TGTGCCAGCAGCGATCAGGGCCGCAGGGGCTACACCTTC
CASSDQGRRGYTF
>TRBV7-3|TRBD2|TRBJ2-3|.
TGTGCCAGCAGCTTAACAGGGTCTAGCGGGAGCACAGATACGCAGTATTTT
CASSLTGSSGSTDTQYF
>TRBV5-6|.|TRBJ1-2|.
TGTGCCAGCAGCTTGGTCAGGAAGGATGGCTACACCTTC
CASSLVRKDGYTF
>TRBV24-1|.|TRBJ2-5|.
TGTGCCACCAGTGATTTCTCGAGAGGCGGGGGCCGCTTTGGTGAGCAAGAGACCCAGTACTTC
CATSDFSRGGGRFGEQETQYF
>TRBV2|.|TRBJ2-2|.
TGTGCCAGCAGTGTAATGGCTGCCGCGAACACCGGGGAGCTGTTTTTT
CASSVMAAANTGELFF
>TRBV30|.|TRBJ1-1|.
TGTGCCTGGAGTGTAAACTGGAACACTGAAGCTTTCTTT
CAWSVNWNTEAFF
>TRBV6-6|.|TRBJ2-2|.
TGTGCCAGCAGTCAATCCGGGCCGGGGGAATGGCTTGGCCGGGAGCTGTTTTTT
CASSQSGPGEWLGRELFF
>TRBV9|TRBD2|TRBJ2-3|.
TGTGCCAGCAGCGTAGCTCCAGCGGGGTTGACAGATACGCAGTATTTT
CASSVAPAGLTDTQYF
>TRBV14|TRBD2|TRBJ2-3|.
TGTGCCAGCAGCCAAGATCCCCCAAGACTAGCGGGGACGGGTACGCAGTATTTT
CASSQDPPRLAGTGTQYF
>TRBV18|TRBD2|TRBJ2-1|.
TGTGCCAGCTCACCCTTCTCGGGACTAGCGGGAGGAGGGGGCTCCTACAATGAGCAGTTCTTC
CASSPFSGLAGGGGSYNEQFF
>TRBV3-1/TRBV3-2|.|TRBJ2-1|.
TGTGCCAGCAGCACCCGGGGGGCGGGGAATGAGCAGTTCTTC
CASSTRGAGNEQFF
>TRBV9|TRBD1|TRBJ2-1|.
TGTGCCAGCAGCGTAGTTGGGACAGGGGTGTTCGATGAGCAGTTCTTC
CASSVVGTGVFDEQFF
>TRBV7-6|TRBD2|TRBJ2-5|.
TGTGCCAGCAGCTTAGATAATCCGGGACTAGTATCTCTCCGAGAGACCCAGTACTTC
CASSLDNPGLVSLRETQYF
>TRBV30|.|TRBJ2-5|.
TGTGCCTGTTCCGACTCGTCGGAGACCCAGTACTTC
CACSDSSETQYF
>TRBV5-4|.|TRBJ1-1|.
TGTGCCAGCAGCCCCCCAGGTCCAGCCTTAAGGAACACTGAAGCTTTCTTT
CASSPPGPALRNTEAFF
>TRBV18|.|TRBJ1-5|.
TGTGCCAGCTCACCGCAGAGCAATCAGCCCCAGCATTTT
CASSPQSNQPQHF